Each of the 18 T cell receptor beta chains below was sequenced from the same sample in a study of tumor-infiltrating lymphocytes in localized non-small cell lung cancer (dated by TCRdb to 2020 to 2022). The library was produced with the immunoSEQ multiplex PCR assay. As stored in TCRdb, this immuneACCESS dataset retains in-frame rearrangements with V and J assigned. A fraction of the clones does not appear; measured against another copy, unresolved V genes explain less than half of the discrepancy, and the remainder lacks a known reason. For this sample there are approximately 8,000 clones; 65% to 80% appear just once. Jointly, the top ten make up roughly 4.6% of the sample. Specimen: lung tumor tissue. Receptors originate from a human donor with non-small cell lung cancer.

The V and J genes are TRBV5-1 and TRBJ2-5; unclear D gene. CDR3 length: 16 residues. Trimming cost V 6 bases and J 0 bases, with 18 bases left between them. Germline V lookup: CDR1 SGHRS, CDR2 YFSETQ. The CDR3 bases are TGCGCCAGCATGGGGTTGGGCGTGTCCGACCAAGAGACCCAGTACTTC. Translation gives CASMGLGVSDQETQYF.

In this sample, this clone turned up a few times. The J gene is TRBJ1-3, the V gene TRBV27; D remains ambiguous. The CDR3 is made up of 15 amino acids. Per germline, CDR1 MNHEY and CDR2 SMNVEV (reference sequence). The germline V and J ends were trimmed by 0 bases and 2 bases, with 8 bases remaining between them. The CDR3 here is CASSLSWVAGNTIYF. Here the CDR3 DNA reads TGTGCCAGCAGTTTATCGTGGGTAGCTGGAAACACCATATATTTT.

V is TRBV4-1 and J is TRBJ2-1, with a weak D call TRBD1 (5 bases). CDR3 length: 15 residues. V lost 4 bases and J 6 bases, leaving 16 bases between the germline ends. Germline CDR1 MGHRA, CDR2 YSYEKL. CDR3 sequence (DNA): TGCGCCAGCAGCCGCCCCGACAGCCTATCCAATGAGCAGTTCTTC. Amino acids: CASSRPDSLSNEQFF.

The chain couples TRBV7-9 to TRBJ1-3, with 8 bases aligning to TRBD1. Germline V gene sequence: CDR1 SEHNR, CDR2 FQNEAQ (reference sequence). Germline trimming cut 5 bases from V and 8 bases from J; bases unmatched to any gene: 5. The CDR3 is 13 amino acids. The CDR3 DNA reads TGTGCCAGCAGCCCCAGGGGGCCCGACACCATATATTTT. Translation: CASSPRGPDTIYF. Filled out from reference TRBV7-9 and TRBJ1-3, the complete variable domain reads DTGVSQNPRHKITKRGQNVTFRCDPISEHNRLYWYRQTLGQGPEFLTYFQNEAQLEKSRLLSDRFSAERPKGSFSTLEIQRTEQGDSAMYLCASSPRGPDTIYFGEGSWLTVV.

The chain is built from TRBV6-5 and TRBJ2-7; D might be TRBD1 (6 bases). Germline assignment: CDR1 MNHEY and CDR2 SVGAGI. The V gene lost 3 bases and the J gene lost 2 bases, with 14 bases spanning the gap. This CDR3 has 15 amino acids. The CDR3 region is CASSYGTLTPYEQYF. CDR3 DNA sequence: TGTGCCAGCAGTTATGGGACACTAACTCCCTACGAGCAGTACTTC.

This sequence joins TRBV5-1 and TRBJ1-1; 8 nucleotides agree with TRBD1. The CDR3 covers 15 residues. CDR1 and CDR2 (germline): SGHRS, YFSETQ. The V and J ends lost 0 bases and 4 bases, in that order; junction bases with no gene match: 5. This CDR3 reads CASSLEQGAGTEAFF. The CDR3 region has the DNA TGCGCCAGCAGCTTGGAGCAGGGGGCCGGCACTGAAGCTTTCTTT.

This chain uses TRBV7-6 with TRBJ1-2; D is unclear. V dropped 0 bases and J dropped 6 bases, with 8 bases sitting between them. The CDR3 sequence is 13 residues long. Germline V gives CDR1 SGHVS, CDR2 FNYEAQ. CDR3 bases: TGTGCCAGCAGCTTAGCGCGGGCGGATGGCTACACCTTC. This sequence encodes CASSLARADGYTF.

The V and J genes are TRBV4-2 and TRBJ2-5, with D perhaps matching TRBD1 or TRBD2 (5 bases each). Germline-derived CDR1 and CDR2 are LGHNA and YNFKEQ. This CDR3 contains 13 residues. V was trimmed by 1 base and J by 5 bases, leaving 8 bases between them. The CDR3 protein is CASSQGGGETQYF. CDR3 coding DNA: TGTGCCAGCAGCCAAGGGGGCGGGGAGACCCAGTACTTC.

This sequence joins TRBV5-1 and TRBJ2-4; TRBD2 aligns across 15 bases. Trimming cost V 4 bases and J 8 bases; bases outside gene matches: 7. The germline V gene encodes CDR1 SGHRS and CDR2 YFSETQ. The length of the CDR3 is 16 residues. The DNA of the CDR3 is TGCGCCAGCAGCCCCGGACTAGCGGGAGGGCCGGACATTCAGTACTTC. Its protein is CASSPGLAGGPDIQYF.

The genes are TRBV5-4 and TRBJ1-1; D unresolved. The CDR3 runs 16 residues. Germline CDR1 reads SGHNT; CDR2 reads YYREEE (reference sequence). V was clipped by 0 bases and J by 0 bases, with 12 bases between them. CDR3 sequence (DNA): TGTGCCAGCAGCTTGGGGGCAGCCAACATGAACACTGAAGCTTTCTTT. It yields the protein CASSLGAANMNTEAFF.

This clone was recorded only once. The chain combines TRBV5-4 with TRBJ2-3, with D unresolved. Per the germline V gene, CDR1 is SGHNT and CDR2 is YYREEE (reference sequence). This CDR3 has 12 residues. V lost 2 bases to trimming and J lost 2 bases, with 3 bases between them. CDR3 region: CASSFPTDTQYF. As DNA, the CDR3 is TGTGCCAGCAGCTTTCCCACAGATACGCAGTATTTT.

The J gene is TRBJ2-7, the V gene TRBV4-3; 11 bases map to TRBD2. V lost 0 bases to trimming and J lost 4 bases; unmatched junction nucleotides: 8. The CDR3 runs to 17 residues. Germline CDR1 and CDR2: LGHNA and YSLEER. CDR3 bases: TGCGCCAGCAGCCAAGAGAATCTAGCGGGAGGAACTTACGAGCAGTACTTC. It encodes CASSQENLAGGTYEQYF.

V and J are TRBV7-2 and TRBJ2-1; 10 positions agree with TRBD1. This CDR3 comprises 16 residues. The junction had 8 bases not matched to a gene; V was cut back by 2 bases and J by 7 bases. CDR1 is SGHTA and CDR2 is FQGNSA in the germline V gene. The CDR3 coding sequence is TGTGCCAGCAGCTTACGATGGGACAGGGGTATGAATGAGCAGTTCTTC. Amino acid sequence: CASSLRWDRGMNEQFF.

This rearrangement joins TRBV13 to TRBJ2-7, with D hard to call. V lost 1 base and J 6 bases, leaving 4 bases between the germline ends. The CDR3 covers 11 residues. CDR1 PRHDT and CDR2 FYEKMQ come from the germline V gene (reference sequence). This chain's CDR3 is CASSLVGEQYF. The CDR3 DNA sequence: TGTGCCAGCAGCTTAGTCGGCGAGCAGTACTTC.

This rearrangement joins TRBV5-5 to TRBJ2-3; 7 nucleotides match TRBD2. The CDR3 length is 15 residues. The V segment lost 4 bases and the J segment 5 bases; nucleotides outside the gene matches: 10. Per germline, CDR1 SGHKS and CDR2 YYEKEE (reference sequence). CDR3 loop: CASSTQAGSGDTQYF. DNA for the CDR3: TGTGCCAGCAGCACACAAGCGGGATCGGGAGATACGCAGTATTTT.

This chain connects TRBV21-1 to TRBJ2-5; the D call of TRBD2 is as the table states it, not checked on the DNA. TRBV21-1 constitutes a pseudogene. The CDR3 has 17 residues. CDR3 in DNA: TGTGCCAGCAGCAAAGCGGGGGAGGGGCGTTACCAAGAGACCCAGTACTTC. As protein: CASSKAGEGRYQETQYF.

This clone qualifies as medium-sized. This CDR3 reads CASSPLGETQYF. CDR3 bases: TGTGCCAGCAGTCCGCTCGGGGAGACGCAGTATTTT. The chain joins TRBV6-1 to TRBJ2-3; D perhaps matches TRBD2 (5 bases). CDR3 length equals 12 residues. Germline CDR1 reads MNHNS; CDR2 reads SASEGT. V dropped 5 bases and J dropped 9 bases, with 12 bases sitting between them.

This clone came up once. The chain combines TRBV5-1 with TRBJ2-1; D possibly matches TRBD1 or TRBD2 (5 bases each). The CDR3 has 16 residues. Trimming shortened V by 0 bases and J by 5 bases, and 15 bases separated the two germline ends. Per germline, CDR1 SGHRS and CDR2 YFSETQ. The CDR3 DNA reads TGCGCCAGCAGCTTGGCGGGACCCGGATACCACAATGAGCAGTTCTTC. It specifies CASSLAGPGYHNEQFF.